This T cell receptor beta chain was captured by sequencing in a study of cytomegalovirus exposure and HLA in healthy donors. Study overall: Unique TCRs from HLA-typed donors, roughly 87 million of them, were held in an early data release.

With 60 Vbeta and 13 Jbeta primers, the PCR was carried out. Assay: immunoSEQ multiplex PCR; the TCRdb copy retains only in-frame clones and omits some. Of around 110,000 clones listed, roughly 73% are singletons. The CDR3 runs 17 residues. V lost 0 bases to trimming and J lost 2 bases; unmatched junction nucleotides: 7. Germline CDR1 reads SGHDT; CDR2 reads YYEEEE. As for this clone: Its antigen remains unknown.

Study-level results: Published work reported that the classifier diagnosed cytomegalovirus status with high specificity and sensitivity. Most observed TCR sequences were rare, whereas some public TCRs were detected in many donors.

Donors consisted of healthy bone marrow donors. The chain joins TRBV5-6 to TRBJ1-1, with 10 positions matching TRBD1. This TCR derives from a woman in her 30s in good health and CMV-seronegative. The sequenced material came from PBMCs. The CDR3 bases are TGTGCCAGCAGCTTGGGGACCGGGACAGGGGTAAACACTGAAGCTTTCTTT. Translation: CASSLGTGTGVNTEAFF.